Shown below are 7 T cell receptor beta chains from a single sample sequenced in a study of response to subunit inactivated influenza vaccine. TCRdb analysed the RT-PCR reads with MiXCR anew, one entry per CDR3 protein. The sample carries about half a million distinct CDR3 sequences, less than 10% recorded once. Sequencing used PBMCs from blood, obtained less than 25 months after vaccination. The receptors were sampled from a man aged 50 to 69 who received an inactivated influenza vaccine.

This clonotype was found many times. The CDR3 region is CASTIGKYTEAFF. The CDR3 DNA follows: TGTGCCAGCACAATCGGGAAATACACTGAAGCTTTCTTT. V is TRBV12-3 or TRBV12-4 and J is TRBJ1-1, with D uncertain. The CDR3 consists of 13 residues. V was cut by 7 bases and J by 3 bases, with 12 bases left in between.

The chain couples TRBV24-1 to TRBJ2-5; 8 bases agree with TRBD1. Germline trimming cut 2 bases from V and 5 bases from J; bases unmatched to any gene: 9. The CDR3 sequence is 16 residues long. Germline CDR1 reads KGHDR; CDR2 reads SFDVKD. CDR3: CATSDSSRQGAETQYF. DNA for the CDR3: TGTGCCACCAGTGATTCGTCACGGCAGGGGGCTGAGACCCAGTACTTC.

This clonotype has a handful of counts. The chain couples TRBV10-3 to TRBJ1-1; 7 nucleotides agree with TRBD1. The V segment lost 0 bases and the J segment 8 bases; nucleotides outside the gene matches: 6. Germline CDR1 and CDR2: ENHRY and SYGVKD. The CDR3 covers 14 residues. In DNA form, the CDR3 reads TGTGCCATCAGTGAGTCGGGGGAGACAGGGGAAGCTTTCTTT. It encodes CAISESGETGEAFF.

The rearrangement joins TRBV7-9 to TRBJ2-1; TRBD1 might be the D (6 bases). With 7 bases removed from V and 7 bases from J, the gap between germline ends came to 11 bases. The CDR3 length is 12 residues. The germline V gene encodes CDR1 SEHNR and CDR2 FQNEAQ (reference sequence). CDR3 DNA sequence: TGTGCCAGCACTTTAACAGGGAATGAGCAGTTCTTC. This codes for CASTLTGNEQFF.

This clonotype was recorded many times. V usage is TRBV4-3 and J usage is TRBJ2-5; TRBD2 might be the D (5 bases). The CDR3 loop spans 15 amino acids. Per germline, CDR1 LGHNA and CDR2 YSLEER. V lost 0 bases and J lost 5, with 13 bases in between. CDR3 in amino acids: CASSQDREGRETQYF. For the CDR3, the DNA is TGCGCCAGCAGCCAAGATCGTGAGGGCCGGGAGACCCAGTACTTC.

The CDR3 is CASSLSTAYYEQYF. The CDR3 coding sequence is TGTGCCAGCAGCTTGAGTACAGCCTACTACGAGCAGTACTTC. The genes are TRBV11-2 and TRBJ2-7; no definite D call. Germline CDR1 reads SGHAT; CDR2 reads FQNNGV. The CDR3 loop spans 14 amino acids. Trimming shortened V by 3 bases and J by 3 bases, and 12 bases separated the two germline ends.

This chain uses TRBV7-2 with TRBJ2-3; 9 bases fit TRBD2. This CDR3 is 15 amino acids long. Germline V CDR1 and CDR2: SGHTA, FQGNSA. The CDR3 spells CASRGLASRTDTQYF. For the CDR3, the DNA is TGTGCTAGCCGGGGACTAGCATCACGCACAGATACGCAGTATTTT.